The 9 T cell receptor beta chains listed next were all sequenced from one sample in a study of T cells in Graves' hyperthyroidism and ophthalmopathy. Regions amplified from RNA transcripts were the TCR beta CDR3 regions. HTBI primers were the set used in a first-round RT-PCR of the TCR CDR3. A single record per CDR3 protein comes from TCRdb applying MiXCR to the multiplex PCR reads. This table holds 540,000 or so distinct CDR3 sequences, around a sixth found once. The material sequenced was blood. All receptors come from a woman in her twenties or thirties with Graves' hyperthyroidism.

The chain carries TRBV19 and TRBJ2-1; 11 nucleotides agree with TRBD2. The CDR3 has 18 residues. The V and J ends lost 1 base and 7 bases, in that order; junction bases with no gene match: 12. Germline CDR1 and CDR2: LNHDA and SQIVND (reference sequence). In DNA, the CDR3 is TGTGCCAGTAGTATAGTTGGCCCCTATTCTAGCGGGAGGAATGAGCAGTTCTTC. Residues: CASSIVGPYSSGRNEQFF.

This clonotype has a count of ten or more. This sequence joins TRBV2 and TRBJ2-4; 8 bases map to TRBD1. Germline assignment: CDR1 SNHLY and CDR2 FYNNEI. V lost 4 bases to trimming and J lost 6 bases; unmatched junction nucleotides: 5. CDR3 length: 14 amino acids. The CDR3: CASSARDRINIQYF. The CDR3 nucleotides read TGTGCCAGCAGTGCCAGGGACAGGATAAACATTCAGTACTTC.

This rearrangement joins TRBV9 to TRBJ2-3, with D uncertain. V shed 4 bases and J shed 3 bases, with 12 bases lying between them. This CDR3 is 14 amino acids long. The V gene's germline CDR1 is SGDLS and CDR2 YYNGEE. The CDR3 nucleotides read TGTGCCAGCAGCCCACGGCTGGGGACAGATACGCAGTATTTT. This gives the protein CASSPRLGTDTQYF.

This chain uses TRBV6-1 with TRBJ2-1; the D is unclear. Per the germline V gene, CDR1 is MNHNS and CDR2 is SASEGT. The V and J ends lost 6 bases and 8 bases respectively, with 11 bases between them. The CDR3 is made up of 12 amino acids. The chain's CDR3 is CASRLSSDEQFF. The CDR3 nucleotides read TGTGCCAGCAGGCTAAGCAGCGATGAGCAGTTCTTC.

V is TRBV4-1 and J is TRBJ2-2, with D tentatively TRBD2 (6 bases). Trimming removed 7 bases from V and 7 bases from J, with 19 bases in between. CDR3 length: 15 residues. Germline assignment: CDR1 MGHRA and CDR2 YSYEKL. The CDR3 nucleotides read TGCGCCAGCAACTCTTTCCGGGAGAGGGGCGGGGAGCTGTTTTTT. This translates into CASNSFRERGGELFF.

This clonotype was seen repeatedly, ten times or more. The J gene is TRBJ2-2, the V gene TRBV7-9, with D perhaps TRBD1 (6 bases). V was trimmed by 5 bases and J by 6 bases, leaving 16 bases between them. The V gene's germline CDR1 is SEHNR and CDR2 FQNEAQ (reference sequence). This CDR3 region has 15 residues. The CDR3 sequence is CASSLITGRSGELFF. CDR3 bases: TGTGCCAGCAGCCTTATAACAGGGCGGTCCGGGGAGCTGTTTTTT.

The rearrangement links TRBV10-3 to TRBJ2-1, with TRBD2 matching 10 bases. Germline CDR1 ENHRY, CDR2 SYGVKD. CDR3 length equals 15 residues. With V trimmed by 4 bases and J by 6 bases, 6 bases remained unmatched. The chain's CDR3 is CAISALLAGANEQFF. CDR3 in DNA: TGTGCCATCAGTGCGTTGCTAGCGGGAGCCAATGAGCAGTTCTTC.

This clonotype appeared a few times. J is TRBJ2-7 and V is TRBV12-3 or TRBV12-4; D gene ambiguous. CDR3 length: 13 amino acids. The V end lost 3 bases, the J end lost 6 bases, and 12 bases lay between the germline ends. This CDR3 reads CASSFRAFSEQYF. CDR3 sequence (DNA): TGTGCCAGCAGTTTTCGGGCCTTCTCCGAGCAGTACTTC.

There are a few counts of this clonotype. A read error may be the cause here, since a much bigger clone is one base away. The chain combines TRBV7-9 with TRBJ2-1; TRBD2 is a possible D gene (5 bases). The germline CDR1 and CDR2 sequences are SEHNR and FQNEAQ (reference sequence). V lost 5 bases to trimming and J lost 6 bases, with 11 bases between them. The CDR3 sequence is 13 residues long. The CDR3 coding sequence is TGTGCCAGCAGCCTCCAGCGGACCAATGAGCAGTTCTTC. Translating it yields CASSLQRTNEQFF.